The clone carrying this TCR beta chain was counted once. The antigen remains undetermined. Profiled with immunoSEQ multiplex PCR; TCRdb holds only in-frame clones, not every one. The sample shows approximately 1,500,000 clones, roughly 95% of them seen only once. The sample is drawn from a study of shared clonotypes between healthy human individuals. Broader study findings: Clonotype sharing among donors was expected to depend on sequencing depth.

CD4+ cells yielded CD45RA+ naive and CD45RA-negative memory subsets. The germline V and J ends were trimmed by 3 bases and 7 bases, with 25 bases remaining between them. Germline values: CDR1 SGHTA, CDR2 FQGNSA. This CDR3 region has 17 residues. This clonotype was sampled from a young man in good health. The gene calls are TRBV7-2 and TRBJ2-7; TRBD2 might be the D (6 bases). The source material was naive CD4+ T cells sorted from blood. Regarding subset: CD45RA+ positively selected. Written as DNA, the CDR3 is TGTGCCAGCAGCTTTCGGCGATGGGGGGTTCAGGCTGGGGAGCAGTACTTC. Amino acids: CASSFRRWGVQAGEQYF.